One sample yielded the 28 T cell receptor beta chains listed below, sequenced in a study of T cells in localized non-small cell lung cancer. This table comes from immunoSEQ multiplex PCR, and its TCRdb copy is limited to in-frame clones, with some not included. The sample carries about 2,200 clones, 22% recorded once. This material consisted of lung tumor tissue, taken before any cancer treatment. The receptor set was obtained from a woman aged 35 to 69 with stage I lung adenocarcinoma.

This chain links TRBV10-2 with TRBJ1-5, with D tentatively TRBD1 (6 bases). The CDR3 has 13 residues. Germline values: CDR1 WSHSY, CDR2 SAAADI. V gave up 5 bases and J gave up 7 bases, with 12 bases separating them. The CDR3 reads CASSLGGEQPQHF. The CDR3 DNA reads as TGCGCCAGCAGTTTGGGGGGCGAACAGCCCCAGCATTTT.

V usage is TRBV25-1 and J usage is TRBJ1-2; D not resolved. The CDR3 loop spans 14 amino acids. Looked up from germline, CDR1 is MGHDK and CDR2 is SYGVNS. V lost 4 bases and J lost 2, with 11 bases in between. CDR3 nucleotides: TGTGCCAGCAGTGCCCTAGGACTCAACTATGGCTACACCTTC. Residues: CASSALGLNYGYTF.

This clone is deemed large. At one end, the junction sequence differs from germline, possibly due to a read error. CDR3 amino acids: CASSVEEGDYGYTF. CDR3 nucleotide sequence: TGTGCCAGCAGCGTAGAGGAGGGTGACTATGGCTACACCTTT. This chain joins TRBV9 and TRBJ1-2; no firm D call. The CDR3 has 14 amino acids. CDR1 and CDR2 from the germline V gene are SGDLS and YYNGEE.

This chain connects TRBV2 to TRBJ2-2; perhaps TRBD2 as D (5 bases). Germline-derived CDR1 and CDR2 are SNHLY and FYNNEI. The CDR3 has 16 amino acids. The ends were cut back, 7 bases at V and 0 bases at J, with 15 bases in the middle. The CDR3 bases are TGTGCCAGCACATGGGCCGAGGGTCCGAACACCGGGGAGCTGTTTTTT. It codes for CASTWAEGPNTGELFF.

This clone came up a few times. The chain employs TRBV28 and TRBJ1-2, with D maybe TRBD1 (6 bases). The germline V gene encodes CDR1 MDHEN and CDR2 SYDVKM. The ends were cut back, 3 bases at V and 2 bases at J, with 10 bases in the middle. The CDR3 sequence is 14 residues long. CDR3 in amino acids: CASSLGDRNYGYTF. CDR3 in DNA: TGTGCCAGCAGTTTGGGAGACAGGAACTATGGCTACACCTTC.

This chain's CDR3 is CASSLGGDRGNGYTF. The CDR3 region has the DNA TGTGCCAGCAGCTTAGGGGGGGACAGGGGTAATGGCTACACCTTC. This chain joins TRBV11-3 and TRBJ1-2; 10 bases agree with TRBD1. Germline V gene data show CDR1 as SGHNT and CDR2 as YENEEA. V trimming: 1 base; J trimming: 6 bases; junction bases outside the gene matches: 5. CDR3 length: 15 amino acids.

The DNA for the CDR3 is TGTGCCAGCAGTTCCGAGGGTAGCGGGGGAACCTACGAGCAGTACTTC. Its translation: CASSSEGSGGTYEQYF. V usage is TRBV6-8 and J usage is TRBJ2-7; 9 nucleotides line up with TRBD2. Germline V gene data show CDR1 as MNHGY and CDR2 as SAAAGT. The CDR3 has 16 residues. Trimming took 4 bases from V and 2 from J; bases not matched to a gene: 9.

V and J are TRBV18 and TRBJ1-2; D perhaps matches TRBD1 (6 bases). The CDR3 has 13 residues. Trimming left V 6 bases short and J 1 base short, with 9 bases between. Germline CDR1 reads KGHSH; CDR2 reads LQKENI. CDR3 bases: TGTGCCAGCTCTCCGGACAGTAACTATGGCTACACCTTC. Residues: CASSPDSNYGYTF.

The V gene is TRBV9, the J gene TRBJ1-1, with D maybe TRBD1 (6 bases). This CDR3 contains 15 residues. The germline CDR1 and CDR2 sequences are SGDLS and YYNGEE. The V end lost 4 bases, the J end lost 4 bases, and 17 bases lay between the germline ends. The CDR3 here is CASSLEGGGPTEAFF. Written as DNA, the CDR3 is TGTGCCAGCAGCTTAGAGGGGGGCGGTCCCACTGAAGCTTTCTTT. Full variable domain (rest looked up from reference TRBV9 and TRBJ1-1): DSGVTQTPKHLITATGQRVTLRCSPRSGDLSVYWYQQSLDQGLQFLIQYYNGEERAKGNILERFSAQQFPDLHSELNLSSLELGDSALYFCASSLEGGGPTEAFFGQGTRLTVV.

The rearrangement uses TRBV28 and TRBJ2-3; D is perhaps TRBD1 (6 bases). The germline gives CDR1 MDHEN, CDR2 SYDVKM. The germline V and J ends were trimmed by 1 base and 1 base, with 18 bases remaining between them. The CDR3 has 18 amino acids. The CDR3 nucleotides are TGTGCCAGCAGTTTATCTAAGTGGGGGTGGGGGCGCACAGATACGCAGTATTTT. Translating gives CASSLSKWGWGRTDTQYF.

This clone appeared a few times. The V gene is TRBV7-1, the J gene TRBJ2-7; TRBD2 agrees at 9 bases. TRBV7-1 is known as an ORF, though its function is uncertain. The CDR3 loop spans 15 amino acids. The J segment lost 3 bases and the V segment lost 6 bases, leaving 9 bases of the junction unmatched. The CDR3 coding sequence is TGTGCCAGCAGTCTAGACGGGACTAGCATCTACGAGCAGTACTTC. Protein: CASSLDGTSIYEQYF.

The chain joins TRBV29-1 to TRBJ2-1; D may be TRBD2 (6 bases). This CDR3 has 13 residues. Germline assignment: CDR1 SQVTM and CDR2 ANQGSEA. V shed 5 bases and J shed 8 bases, with 16 bases lying between them. The DNA for the CDR3 is TGCAGCGTTAGAGGAGGGCTCAGTGATGAGCAGTTCTTC. Its translation: CSVRGGLSDEQFF.

In its sample, this clone was seen a few times. The chain links TRBV10-2 to TRBJ1-2; D ambiguous. This CDR3 has 12 residues. Between the trimmed V and J ends, which lost 0 bases and 8 bases, there was a span of 7 bases. Germline values: CDR1 WSHSY, CDR2 SAAADI. CDR3 region: CASSESWVGYTF. The CDR3 DNA follows: TGCGCCAGCAGTGAGTCGTGGGTCGGCTACACCTTC.

This clone was observed a few times. CDR3 protein: CASSLPLGANLPEQYF. For the CDR3, the DNA is TGTGCCAGCAGTTTACCCCTCGGGGCCAATCTTCCGGAGCAGTACTTC. The chain employs TRBV28 and TRBJ2-7; D tentatively fits TRBD1 or TRBD2 (5 bases each). V dropped 2 bases and J dropped 7 bases, with 21 bases sitting between them. The CDR3 totals 16 residues. Per germline, CDR1 MDHEN and CDR2 SYDVKM. Drawing the rest from reference TRBV28 and TRBJ2-7, the complete variable domain is DVKVTQSSRYLVKRTGEKVFLECVQDMDHENMFWYRQDPGLGLRLIYFSYDVKMKEKGDIPEGYSVSREKKERFSLILESASTNQTSMYLCASSLPLGANLPEQYFGPGTRLTVT.

This clone was counted a few times. The CDR3 DNA follows: TGTGCCAGCAGGGGGCAGGTCTACGAGCAGTACTTC. This gives the protein CASRGQVYEQYF. J is TRBJ2-7 and V is TRBV28; perhaps TRBD1 as D (5 bases). V was trimmed by 6 bases and J by 3 bases, leaving 9 bases between them. The CDR3 sequence is 12 residues long. CDR1 MDHEN and CDR2 SYDVKM come from the germline V gene.

This clone has just a few counts. The rearrangement joins TRBV6-8 to TRBJ2-7; TRBD2 might be the D (6 bases). The V gene's germline CDR1 is MNHGY and CDR2 SAAAGT. Trimming pared 6 bases from V and 2 bases from J, leaving 23 bases between. The CDR3 is 17 residues long. The CDR3 region is CASRNPRGASDTYEQYF. The CDR3 bases are TGTGCCAGCAGAAACCCACGCGGGGCTAGCGACACCTACGAGCAGTACTTC.

This clone was recorded a few times. The chain couples TRBV7-6 to TRBJ1-4; D is undetermined. Germline V gene sequence: CDR1 SGHVS, CDR2 FNYEAQ. This CDR3 is built from 17 residues. V was pared by 4 bases and J by 3 bases, with 18 bases between. CDR3 nucleotide sequence: TGTGCCAGCAGCTCTGTTTTTCGCGGAACGGCTAATGAAAAACTGTTTTTT. Translating gives CASSSVFRGTANEKLFF. Variable domain in full (rest from reference TRBV7-6 and TRBJ1-4): GAGVSQSPRYKVTKRGQDVALRCDPISGHVSLYWYRQALGQGPEFLTYFNYEAQQDKSGLPNDRFSAERPEGSISTLTIQRTEQRDSAMYRCASSSVFRGTANEKLFFGSGTQLSVL.

This chain joins TRBV11-3 and TRBJ1-4; D ambiguous. Trimming left V 7 bases short and J 1 base short, with 13 bases between. The germline CDR1 and CDR2 sequences are SGHNT and YENEEA. There are 15 residues in the CDR3. The CDR3 DNA reads as TGTGCCAGCACCCCTCCGGGGAGAACTAATGAAAAACTGTTTTTT. Protein product: CASTPPGRTNEKLFF.

This chain joins TRBV28 and TRBJ1-2; 8 bases agree with TRBD1. The CDR3 sequence is 13 residues long. In germline, CDR1 is MDHEN, CDR2 SYDVKM. V gave up 10 bases and J gave up 0 bases; unmatched junction bases: 4. In nucleotides, the CDR3 is TGTGCCAACAGGGACAGGACTAACTATGGCTACACCTTC. It translates to CANRDRTNYGYTF.

This clone occurred a few times. The rearrangement uses TRBV5-1 and TRBJ1-1; D not resolved. V shed 6 bases and J shed 3 bases, with 15 bases lying between them. Looked up from germline, CDR1 is SGHRS and CDR2 is YFSETQ. This CDR3 is built from 14 residues. The CDR3 region is CASNAAGLDTEAFF. CDR3 nucleotides: TGCGCCAGCAACGCCGCCGGGTTGGACACTGAAGCTTTCTTT.

The rearrangement joins TRBV29-1 to TRBJ1-1; tentatively, D is TRBD1 (5 bases). The CDR3 runs to 15 residues. V was shortened by 5 bases and J by 8 bases, with 24 bases between the two germline ends. Looked up from germline, CDR1 is SQVTM and CDR2 is ANQGSEA. The CDR3 region is CSVPKARWGSVEAFF. The CDR3, as DNA: TGCAGCGTTCCCAAAGCCAGGTGGGGGAGCGTAGAAGCTTTCTTT. Looking up the rest from reference TRBV29-1 and TRBJ1-1 gives the full variable domain: SAVISQKPSRDICQRGTSLTIQCQVDSQVTMMFWYRQQPGQSLTLIATANQGSEATYESGFVIDKFPISRPNLTFSTLTVSNMSPEDSSIYLCSVPKARWGSVEAFFGQGTRLTVV.

The rearrangement uses TRBV6-8 and TRBJ2-5; 8 bases align to TRBD2. V lost 10 bases, J lost 3 bases, and 10 bases stayed unmatched. CDR1 is MNHGY and CDR2 is SAAAGT in the germline V gene. The CDR3 covers 14 residues. CDR3 coding DNA: TGTGCCACCAATCCCGGGGGGGCGAAAGAGACCCAGTACTTC. Protein: CATNPGGAKETQYF.

By its share, this clone is medium-sized (0.01 to 0.1%). The same CDR3 can be traced to other DNA sequences in this sample. The chain recombines TRBV6-8 with TRBJ2-7; the D gene could be TRBD1 or TRBD2 (5 bases each). Trimming left V 0 bases short and J 2 bases short, with 8 bases between. CDR1 is MNHGY and CDR2 is SAAAGT in the germline V gene. The CDR3 sequence is 14 residues long. CDR3: CASSYSGGTYEQYF. The CDR3 nucleotides are TGTGCCAGCAGTTACTCTGGGGGAACCTACGAGCAGTACTTC.

The V gene is TRBV6-1, the J gene TRBJ1-1; D unclear. Trimming took 1 base from V and 1 from J, leaving 7 bases between them. CDR1 and CDR2 from the germline V gene are MNHNS and SASEGT. This CDR3 is 14 amino acids long. The CDR3 is CASSEVGPNTEAFF. The CDR3 bases are TGTGCCAGCAGTGAAGTAGGCCCGAACACTGAAGCTTTCTTT.

This clone was seen only a few times. The chain has TRBV18 and TRBJ2-3; D gene ambiguous. Germline V gene lookup returns CDR1 KGHSH and CDR2 LQKENI. CDR3 length: 13 residues. The V end lost 2 bases, the J end lost 10 bases, and 13 bases lay between the germline ends. The CDR3 region is CASSPSDSRAQYF. The CDR3 region has the DNA TGTGCCAGCTCACCATCCGACTCCCGGGCGCAGTATTTT.

The chain carries TRBV11-3 and TRBJ2-2, with D possibly being TRBD1 or TRBD2 (5 bases each). The CDR3 is 14 residues long. Germline CDR1 and CDR2: SGHNT and YENEEA. V gave up 6 bases and J gave up 0 bases, with 8 bases separating them. CDR3 DNA: TGTGCCAGCAGAGAGGGACCGAACACCGGGGAGCTGTTTTTT. This encodes CASREGPNTGELFF.

This chain joins TRBV11-3 and TRBJ1-3; possible D gene TRBD1, 5 bases. With 3 bases removed from V and 0 bases from J, the gap between germline ends came to 15 bases. Germline CDR1 SGHNT, CDR2 YENEEA. The CDR3 has 17 residues. For the CDR3, the DNA is TGTGCCAGCAGCTTGGGGGAGCTCCGGCTCTCTGGAAACACCATATATTTT. Its translation: CASSLGELRLSGNTIYF.

This rearrangement joins TRBV19 to TRBJ2-5, with TRBD1 matching 8 bases. V lost 7 bases, J lost 1 base, and 8 bases stayed unmatched. CDR1 LNHDA and CDR2 SQIVND come from the germline V gene (reference sequence). CDR3 length: 15 amino acids. DNA for the CDR3: TGTGCCAGTACCCTAGGACAGGGCCTCCAAGAGACCCAGTACTTC. As protein: CASTLGQGLQETQYF.